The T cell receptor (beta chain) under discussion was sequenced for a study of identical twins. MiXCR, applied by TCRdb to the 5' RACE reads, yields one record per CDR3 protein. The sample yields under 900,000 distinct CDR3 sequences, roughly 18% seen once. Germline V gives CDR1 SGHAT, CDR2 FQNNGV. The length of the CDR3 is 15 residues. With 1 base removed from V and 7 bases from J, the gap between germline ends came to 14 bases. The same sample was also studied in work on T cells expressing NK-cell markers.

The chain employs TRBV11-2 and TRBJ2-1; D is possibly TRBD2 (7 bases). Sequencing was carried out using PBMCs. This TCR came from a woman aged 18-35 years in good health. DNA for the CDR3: TGTGCCAGCAGCTTAGCGGGGGGCCATTTTAATGAGCAGTTCTTC. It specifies CASSLAGGHFNEQFF.